The 11 T cell receptor beta chains below all came from one sample that was sequenced in a study of shared clonotypes between healthy human individuals. In the naive CD8 group, cells lacked CD45RO and were positively selected for CCR7, so terminally differentiated effector memory CD45RA+ cells were left out. Measured with immunoSEQ multiplex PCR; TCRdb has only the in-frame clones, and not every one. The data show over 2 million clones, with about 95% seen just once and 0.85% to 1.3% held by the top ten. Input material: naive CD8+ T cells sorted from blood. These receptors were obtained from a man aged 18 to 30 in good health.

The rearrangement links TRBV7-9 to TRBJ2-4; no clear D gene. Between the trimmed V and J ends, which lost 5 bases and 8 bases, there was a span of 13 bases. The CDR3 is 13 amino acids. Germline V gene sequence: CDR1 SEHNR, CDR2 FQNEAQ (reference sequence). In nucleotides, the CDR3 is TGTGCCAGCAGCCCTACGGGTACCGACATTCAGTACTTC. Protein product: CASSPTGTDIQYF.

CDR3 sequence (DNA): TGTGCCAGCAGCTTGGGTAACAGCGGGGGATACGAGCAGTACTTC. It is translated as CASSLGNSGGYEQYF. The genes are TRBV5-4 and TRBJ2-7, with 8 bases matching TRBD2. The CDR3 loop spans 15 amino acids. V was clipped by 0 bases and J by 4 bases; unmatched bases: 6. CDR1 SGHNT and CDR2 YYREEE come from the germline V gene (reference sequence).

The rearrangement links TRBV30 to TRBJ1-4, with a possible D match to TRBD1 (6 bases). In germline, CDR1 is GTSNPN, CDR2 SVGIG (reference sequence). The length of the CDR3 is 13 residues. Between the trimmed V and J ends, which lost 3 bases and 8 bases, there was a span of 13 bases. This CDR3 is CAWSLDSWEKLFF. CDR3 sequence (DNA): TGTGCCTGGAGCTTGGACAGTTGGGAAAAACTGTTTTTT.

This rearrangement joins TRBV7-9 to TRBJ2-3; 7 nucleotides match TRBD2. Looked up from germline, CDR1 is SEHNR and CDR2 is FQNEAQ (reference sequence). The trim removed 5 bases at V and 2 bases at J, leaving 10 bases unmatched. This CDR3 contains 16 residues. Here the CDR3 DNA reads TGTGCCAGCAGCAAAGGGCCTAGCGGCATCACAGATACGCAGTATTTT. The encoded protein is CASSKGPSGITDTQYF.

The chain uses TRBV7-3 and TRBJ2-2, with no clear D. V was trimmed by 1 base and J by 1 base, leaving 7 bases between them. Germline CDR1 reads SGHTA; CDR2 reads FQGTGA. The CDR3 is 15 amino acids. The CDR3 is CASSLIIGNTGELFF. In nucleotides, the CDR3 is TGTGCCAGCAGCTTAATTATAGGGAACACCGGGGAGCTGTTTTTT. Looking up the rest from reference TRBV7-3 and TRBJ2-2 gives the full variable domain: GAGVSQTPSNKVTEKGKYVELRCDPISGHTALYWYRQSLGQGPEFLIYFQGTGAADDSGLPNDRFFAVRPEGSVSTLKIQRTERGDSAVYLCASSLIIGNTGELFFGEGSRLTVL.

This clone was observed a single time. This chain uses TRBV4-1 with TRBJ2-5, with D tentatively TRBD1 (5 bases). Deletions cut 3 bases from V and 2 bases from J, with 13 bases between. Germline CDR1 reads MGHRA; CDR2 reads YSYEKL. The CDR3 is 15 residues long. CDR3 coding DNA: TGCGCCAGCAGCCACGCCGTTGGGGCGCAAGAGACCCAGTACTTC. Residues: CASSHAVGAQETQYF.

The chain carries TRBV11-2 and TRBJ2-1; 8 nucleotides match TRBD1. The germline CDR1 and CDR2 sequences are SGHAT and FQNNGV. V lost 4 bases and J lost 6; bases outside the gene matches: 8. The CDR3 spans 15 residues. The CDR3 reads CASSSGQGFGNEQFF. The CDR3 coding sequence is TGTGCCAGCAGCTCCGGACAGGGCTTTGGCAATGAGCAGTTCTTC.

The chain is built from TRBV19 and TRBJ2-3, with 7 positions matching TRBD1. The CDR3 has 15 amino acids. Trimming at V came to 3 bases and at J to 4 bases, leaving 7 bases not matched to a gene. Germline lookup yields CDR1 LNHDA and CDR2 SQIVND (reference sequence). The CDR3 is CASSIPDRAADTQYF. The CDR3 nucleotides read TGTGCCAGTAGTATCCCCGACAGGGCCGCAGATACGCAGTATTTT.

The count of this clone is one. This sample also contains other DNA sequences that code for the same CDR3. The CDR3 DNA follows: TGTGCCAGCAGCTTGTTGGGGACAGGGGTCTACGAGCAGTACTTC. It encodes CASSLLGTGVYEQYF. The rearrangement links TRBV5-4 to TRBJ2-7, with TRBD1 identical over 10 bases. Germline V gene lookup returns CDR1 SGHNT and CDR2 YYREEE (reference sequence). J lost 3 bases, V lost 1 base, and 4 bases had no gene match. The CDR3 runs to 15 residues.

This clone showed up just once. The V and J genes are TRBV4-2 and TRBJ2-3; the D gene is possibly TRBD2 (5 bases). Trimming pared 4 bases from V and 4 bases from J, leaving 15 bases between. The germline CDR1 and CDR2 sequences are LGHNA and YNFKEQ. This CDR3 has 15 residues. CDR3: CASSPLVGGADTQYF. DNA of the CDR3: TGTGCCAGCAGCCCCTTAGTAGGAGGCGCAGATACGCAGTATTTT.

The gene calls are TRBV7-9 and TRBJ2-7; D uncertain. V was clipped by 2 bases and J by 1 base, with 12 bases between them. This CDR3 contains 15 residues. In germline, CDR1 is SEHNR, CDR2 FQNEAQ (reference sequence). CDR3 protein: CASSLPDGSSYEQYF. The CDR3 DNA reads as TGTGCCAGCAGCTTACCCGACGGCAGTTCCTACGAGCAGTACTTC.